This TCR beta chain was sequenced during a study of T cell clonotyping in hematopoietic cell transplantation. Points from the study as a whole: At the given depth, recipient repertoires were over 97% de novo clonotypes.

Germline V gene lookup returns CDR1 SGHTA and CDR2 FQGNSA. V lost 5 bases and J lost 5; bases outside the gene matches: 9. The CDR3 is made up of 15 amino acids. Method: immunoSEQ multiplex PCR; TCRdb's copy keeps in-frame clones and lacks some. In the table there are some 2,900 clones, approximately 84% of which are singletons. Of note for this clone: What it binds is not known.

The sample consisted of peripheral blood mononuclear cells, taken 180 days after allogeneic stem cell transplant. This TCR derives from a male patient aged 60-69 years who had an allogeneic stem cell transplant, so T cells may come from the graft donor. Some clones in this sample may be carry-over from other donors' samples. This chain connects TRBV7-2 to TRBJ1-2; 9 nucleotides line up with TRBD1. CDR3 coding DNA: TGTGCCAGCAGCCCGCGGACAGGGGCGGGGTATGGCTACACCTTC. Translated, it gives CASSPRTGAGYGYTF.